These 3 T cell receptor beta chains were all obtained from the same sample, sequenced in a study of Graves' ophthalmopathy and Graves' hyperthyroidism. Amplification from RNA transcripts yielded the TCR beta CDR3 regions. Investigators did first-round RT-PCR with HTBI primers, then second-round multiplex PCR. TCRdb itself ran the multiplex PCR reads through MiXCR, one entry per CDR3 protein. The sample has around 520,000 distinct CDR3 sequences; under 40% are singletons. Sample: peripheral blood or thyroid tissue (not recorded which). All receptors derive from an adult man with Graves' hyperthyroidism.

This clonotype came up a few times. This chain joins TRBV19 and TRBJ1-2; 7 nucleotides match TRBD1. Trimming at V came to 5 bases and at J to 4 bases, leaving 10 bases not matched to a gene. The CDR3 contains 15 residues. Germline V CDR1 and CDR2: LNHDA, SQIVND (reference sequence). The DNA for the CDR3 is TGTGCCAGTAGTCCTCGGACAGGCGCTAGCTATGGCTACACCTTC. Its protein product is CASSPRTGASYGYTF.

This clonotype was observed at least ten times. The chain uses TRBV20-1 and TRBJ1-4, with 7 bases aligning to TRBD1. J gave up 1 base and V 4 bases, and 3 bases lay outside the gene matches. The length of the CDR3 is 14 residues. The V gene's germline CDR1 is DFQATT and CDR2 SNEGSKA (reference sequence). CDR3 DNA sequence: TGCAGTGCTAAAGACAGGGAAACTAATGAAAAACTGTTTTTT. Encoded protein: CSAKDRETNEKLFF.

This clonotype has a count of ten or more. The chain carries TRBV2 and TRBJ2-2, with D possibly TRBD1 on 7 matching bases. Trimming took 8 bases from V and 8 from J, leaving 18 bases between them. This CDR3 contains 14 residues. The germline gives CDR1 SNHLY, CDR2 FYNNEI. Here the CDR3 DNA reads TGTGCCAGCCTCCAGGGGGGCCTTACTGGGGAGCTGTTTTTT. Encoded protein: CASLQGGLTGELFF. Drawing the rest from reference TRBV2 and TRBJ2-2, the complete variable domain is EPEVTQTPSHQVTQMGQEVILRCVPISNHLYFYWYRQILGQKVEFLVSFYNNEISEKSEIFDDQFSVERPDGSNFTLKIRSTKLEDSAMYFCASLQGGLTGELFFGEGSRLTVL.